The clone carrying this T cell receptor beta chain was counted a few times. What it binds is not known. An end of the junction differs from the germline gene, which may be a read error. The study based diagnoses on clinical symptoms, serum thyroxine and TRAb, thyroid ultrasound and orbital computed tomography. The data were obtained in a study of T cells in Graves' hyperthyroidism and ophthalmopathy. Study-wide results and caveats: Ophthalmopathy, which appeared later, was predicted by the model a median approximately six months before onset. A model using 13 V-J features told ophthalmopathy apart from stable hyperthyroidism. The majority of expanded thyroid clonotypes above 0.001 also appeared in blood.

Germline CDR1 is SGHTA and CDR2 is FQGNSA. The CDR3 is made up of 14 amino acids. The source material, RNA transcripts, was used to amplify TCR beta CDR3 regions. An initial round of RT-PCR targeting the TCR CDR3 relied on the HTBI primer set. Using its own MiXCR run on the multiplex PCR reads, TCRdb lists one record per CDR3 protein. Of 660,000 or so distinct CDR3 sequences in the sample, nearly 45% were seen once. Sequenced: peripheral blood or thyroid tissue (not recorded which). The genes are TRBV7-2 and TRBJ1-6, with a tentative D call TRBD1 (6 bases). The receptor was isolated from an adult man with Graves' disease, either hyperthyroidism or ophthalmopathy (not recorded which). CDR3: CASSLGRGQSPLHF. The CDR3 bases are TGTGCCAGCAGTTTAGGCAGGGGCCAGTCACCCCTCCACTTT.